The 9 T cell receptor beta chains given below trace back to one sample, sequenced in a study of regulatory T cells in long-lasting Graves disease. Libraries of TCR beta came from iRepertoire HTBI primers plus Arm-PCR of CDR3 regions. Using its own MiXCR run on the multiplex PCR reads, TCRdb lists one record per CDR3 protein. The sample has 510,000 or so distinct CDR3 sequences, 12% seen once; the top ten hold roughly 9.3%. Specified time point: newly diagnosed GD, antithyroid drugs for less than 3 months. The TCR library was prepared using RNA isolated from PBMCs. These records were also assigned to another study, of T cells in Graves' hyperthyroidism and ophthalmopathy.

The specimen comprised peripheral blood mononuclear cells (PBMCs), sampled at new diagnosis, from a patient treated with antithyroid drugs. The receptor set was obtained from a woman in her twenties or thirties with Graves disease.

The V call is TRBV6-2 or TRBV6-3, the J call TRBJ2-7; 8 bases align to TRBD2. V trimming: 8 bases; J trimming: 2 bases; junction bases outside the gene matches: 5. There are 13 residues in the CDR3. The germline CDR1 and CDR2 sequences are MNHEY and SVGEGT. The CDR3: CASQREWTYEQYF. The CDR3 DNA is TGTGCCAGCCAGCGGGAGTGGACCTACGAGCAGTACTTC.

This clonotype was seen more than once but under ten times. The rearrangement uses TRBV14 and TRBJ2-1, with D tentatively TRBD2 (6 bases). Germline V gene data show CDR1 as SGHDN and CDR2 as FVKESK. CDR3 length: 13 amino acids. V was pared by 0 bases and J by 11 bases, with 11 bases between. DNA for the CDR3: TGTGCCAGCAGCCAAGATGATTGGACTAAGCAGTTCTTC. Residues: CASSQDDWTKQFF. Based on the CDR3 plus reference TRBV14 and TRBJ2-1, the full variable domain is EAGVTQFPSHSVIEKGQTVTLRCDPISGHDNLYWYRRVMGKEIKFLLHFVKESKQDESGMPNNRFLAERTGGTYSTLKVQPAELEDSGVYFCASSQDDWTKQFFGPGTRLTVL.

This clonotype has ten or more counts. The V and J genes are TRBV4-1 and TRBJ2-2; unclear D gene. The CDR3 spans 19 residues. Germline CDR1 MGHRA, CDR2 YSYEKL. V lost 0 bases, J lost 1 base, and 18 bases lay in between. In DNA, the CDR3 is TGCGCCAGCAGCCAAGATCAAGGCACTGAGCTGAAGAACACCGGGGAGCTGTTTTTT. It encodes CASSQDQGTELKNTGELFF.

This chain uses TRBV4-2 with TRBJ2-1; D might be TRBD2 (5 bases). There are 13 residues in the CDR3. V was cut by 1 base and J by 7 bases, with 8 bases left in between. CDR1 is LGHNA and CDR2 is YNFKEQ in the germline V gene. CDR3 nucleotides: TGTGCCAGCAGCCAAGTGGAGCGGAATGAGCAGTTCTTC. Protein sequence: CASSQVERNEQFF.

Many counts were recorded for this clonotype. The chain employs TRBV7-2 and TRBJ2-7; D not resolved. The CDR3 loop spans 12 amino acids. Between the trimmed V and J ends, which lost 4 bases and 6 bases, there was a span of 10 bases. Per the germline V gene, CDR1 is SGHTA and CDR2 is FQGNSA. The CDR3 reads CASSSYLGEQYF. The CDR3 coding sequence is TGTGCCAGCAGCTCCTACCTAGGCGAGCAGTACTTC.

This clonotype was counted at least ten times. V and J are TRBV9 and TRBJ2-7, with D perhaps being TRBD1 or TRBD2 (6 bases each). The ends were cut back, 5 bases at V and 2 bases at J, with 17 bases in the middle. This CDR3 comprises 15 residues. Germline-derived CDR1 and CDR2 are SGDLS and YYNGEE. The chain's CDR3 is CASSPGAGRTYEQYF. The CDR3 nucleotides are TGTGCCAGCAGTCCGGGGGCGGGGAGAACCTACGAGCAGTACTTC.

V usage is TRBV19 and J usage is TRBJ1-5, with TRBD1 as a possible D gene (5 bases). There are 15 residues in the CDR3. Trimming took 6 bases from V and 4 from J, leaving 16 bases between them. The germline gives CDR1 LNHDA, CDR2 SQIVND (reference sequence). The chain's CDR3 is CASRTTGTGNQPQHF. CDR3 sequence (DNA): TGTGCCAGTAGAACAACCGGGACTGGGAATCAGCCCCAGCATTTT.

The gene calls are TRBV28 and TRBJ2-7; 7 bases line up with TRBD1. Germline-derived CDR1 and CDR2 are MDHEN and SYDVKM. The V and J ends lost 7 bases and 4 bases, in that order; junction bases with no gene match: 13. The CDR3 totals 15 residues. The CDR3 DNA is TGTGCCAGCATTTCCGAAGGACAGGCGAGGTACGAGCAGTACTTC. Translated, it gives CASISEGQARYEQYF. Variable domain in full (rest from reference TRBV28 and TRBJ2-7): DVKVTQSSRYLVKRTGEKVFLECVQDMDHENMFWYRQDPGLGLRLIYFSYDVKMKEKGDIPEGYSVSREKKERFSLILESASTNQTSMYLCASISEGQARYEQYFGPGTRLTVT.

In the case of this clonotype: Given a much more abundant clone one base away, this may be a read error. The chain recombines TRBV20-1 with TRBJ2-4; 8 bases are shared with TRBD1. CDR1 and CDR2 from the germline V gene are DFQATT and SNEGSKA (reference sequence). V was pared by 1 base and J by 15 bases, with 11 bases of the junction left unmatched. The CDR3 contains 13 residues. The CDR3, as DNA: TGCAGTGCTAGAGGGACAGGGAGAGAGACCCCGTACTTC. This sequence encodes CSARGTGRETPYF.